These T cell receptor beta chains were read from a single sample in a study of metastatic and nonmetastatic thyroid tumors. TCRdb re-called the PCR reads via MiXCR. Of some 38,000 clones in the sample, approximately 51% were seen once. The sample taken for sequencing was tumor tissue. The receptors originated from a male donor with papillary thyroid cancer or a benign thyroid nodule (not recorded which). Some clones in this sample may be carry-over from other donors' samples. CDR3s include the opening cysteine and the closing phenylalanine or tryptophan. The D gene is left open where the match is weak. Size is stated for part of the rows, as once, few or many counts, or as a class when the clone is expanded.

D gene	clone size	J gene	V gene	CDR3 protein	CDR3 DNA
-	few	TRBJ1-1	TRBV5-1	CASSLEGIKLNTEAFF	TGCGCCAGCAGCTTGGAGGGTATTAAGCTGAACACTGAAGCTTTCTTT
-	-	TRBJ1-5	TRBV7-9	CASSPAGNQPQHF	TGTGCCAGCAGCCCGGCGGGCAATCAGCCCCAGCATTTT
-	-	TRBJ2-2	TRBV9	CASSVGGTGELFF	TGTGCCAGCAGCGTAGGGGGTACCGGGGAGCTGTTTTTT
-	few	TRBJ2-1	TRBV27	CASSLSPGSLKNEQFF	TGTGCCAGCAGTTTATCCCCCGGGAGTTTAAAAAATGAGCAGTTCTTC
TRBD2	-	TRBJ2-7	TRBV7-2	CASSLGGTSTYEQYF	TGTGCCAGCAGCTTAGGGGGGACTAGCACCTACGAGCAGTACTTC
-	many	TRBJ2-2	TRBV6-4	CASTLDTDTGELFF	TGTGCCAGCACCCTGGACACGGACACCGGGGAGCTGTTTTTT
TRBD1	few	TRBJ1-2	TRBV2	CAGQERGRGYTF	TGTGCCGGCCAGGAGAGGGGGCGAGGCTACACCTTC
TRBD1	-	TRBJ1-2	TRBV18	CASSPTLTGDDGYTF	TGTGCCAGCTCACCAACTCTGACAGGGGACGACGGCTACACCTTC
TRBD2	-	TRBJ2-5	TRBV11-1	CASSLGYMGGPDQETQYF	TGTGCCAGCAGCTTAGGTTATATGGGAGGGCCAGATCAAGAGACCCAGTACTTC
TRBD1	-	TRBJ1-1	TRBV5-1	CASSLEGTGGLTEAFF	TGCGCCAGCAGCTTGGAAGGAACAGGGGGCTTAACTGAAGCTTTCTTT